This record concerns one TCR beta chain sequence. Its target is not known. CAS ≥3, NOSPECS ≥4, moderate-to-severe activity and duration under 3 months marked donors with ophthalmopathy. As diagnostic evidence, clinical symptoms, serum thyroxine, TRAb, thyroid ultrasound and orbital computed tomography were relied upon. The study amplified TCR beta CDR3 regions using RNA transcripts. After a first-round RT-PCR with HTBI primers, a second-round multiplex PCR was run. One entry per CDR3 protein results from TCRdb running MiXCR on the multiplex PCR reads. This sample has approximately 210,000 distinct CDR3 sequences, with less than 30% found just once. The data derive from a study of Graves' ophthalmopathy and Graves' hyperthyroidism. General study points: A 13-signature model separated ophthalmopathy from stable hyperthyroidism, reaching about 91% sensitivity and under 82% specificity cross-validated.

Trimming stripped 3 bases from V and 5 bases from J, with 8 bases between. Germline loops: CDR1 MNHEY, CDR2 SVGAGI. The CDR3 runs 14 residues. This TCR was recovered from a man in his fifties with Graves' ophthalmopathy. The chain has TRBV6-5 and TRBJ1-6; D not resolved. What was sequenced was peripheral blood. CDR3 bases: TGTGCCAGCAGTTATCAAGGGAATAATTCACCCCTCCACTTT. Translating gives CASSYQGNNSPLHF.